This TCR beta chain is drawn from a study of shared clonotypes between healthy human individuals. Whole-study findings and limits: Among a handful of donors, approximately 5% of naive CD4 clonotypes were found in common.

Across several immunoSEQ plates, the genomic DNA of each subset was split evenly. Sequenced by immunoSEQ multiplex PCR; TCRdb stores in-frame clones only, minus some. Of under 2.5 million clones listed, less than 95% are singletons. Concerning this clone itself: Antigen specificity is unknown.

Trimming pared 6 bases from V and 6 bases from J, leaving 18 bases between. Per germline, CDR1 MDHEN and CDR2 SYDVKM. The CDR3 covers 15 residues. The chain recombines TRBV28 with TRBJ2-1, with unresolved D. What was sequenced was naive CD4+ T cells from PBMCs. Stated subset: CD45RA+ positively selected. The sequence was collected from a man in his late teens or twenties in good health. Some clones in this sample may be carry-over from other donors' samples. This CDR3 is CASSRGGPTRNEQFF. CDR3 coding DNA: TGTGCCAGCAGCCGAGGTGGGCCTACACGCAATGAGCAGTTCTTC.